This T cell receptor beta chain is drawn from a study of blood T cell repertoires in COVID-19. Study as a whole: From the United States, Italy and Spain came samples of acute and convalescent COVID-19. In each case, the material was cDNA or gDNA derived from T cells, B-cell-depleted T cells, or PBMCs.

Looked up from germline, CDR1 is MNHEY and CDR2 is SMNVEV (reference sequence). This CDR3 spans 16 amino acids. V lost 2 bases and J lost 5; bases outside the gene matches: 3. Profiled with immunoSEQ multiplex PCR; TCRdb holds only in-frame clones, not every one. This table has approximately 270,000 clones, approximately 90% appearing once. Participants came from 20 to 25 US areas, aged about 18 to 89 years. It was within 2 weeks before study entry that exposed participants met a COVID-19 case. The sample consisted of PBMCs or T cells enriched from blood (not recorded which). The gene calls are TRBV27 and TRBJ2-3; 14 nucleotides match TRBD2. This receptor was taken from a man aged 35 to 55 who had been exposed to COVID-19. The CDR3 here is CASSLGLAGGIDTQYF. CDR3 sequence (DNA): TGTGCCAGCAGTTTAGGACTAGCGGGAGGTATAGATACGCAGTATTTT.